The T cell receptor beta chain under discussion was sequenced for a study of T-cell reconstitution after alpha-beta-depleted transplantation in children. Whole-study results and caveats: Elevated TCRbeta diversity at day 60 was traced, in some patients, to surviving recipient T cells and thymic progenitors. T-cell counts and diversity were attributed mostly to newly produced T cells one year after transplant. Several hundred rapidly expanded clones from non-depleted graft cells reportedly supplied alpha-beta T cells about two months post-transplant.

This clonotype has a count of ten or more. Its antigen is currently unknown. As it was prepared, the TCRbeta library received unique molecular identifiers. TCRdb analysed the PCR reads with MiXCR anew, one entry per CDR3 protein. Of some 450,000 distinct CDR3 sequences listed, 43% are singletons. Germline V CDR1 and CDR2: LNHNV, YYDKDF (reference sequence). V dropped 0 bases and J dropped 5 bases, with 11 bases sitting between them. This CDR3 spans 14 amino acids. The clonotype was recovered from a girl aged 2 to 9 with aplastic anemia, due to receive a stem cell transplant. Sequences were derived from PBMCs, sampled before TCRalphabeta/CD19-depleted stem cell transplant. The genes are TRBV15 and TRBJ2-7, with a tentative D call TRBD2 (6 bases). In DNA form, the CDR3 reads TGTGCCACCAGCAGAGATGGCGGGATGGACGAGCAGTACTTC. It specifies CATSRDGGMDEQYF.